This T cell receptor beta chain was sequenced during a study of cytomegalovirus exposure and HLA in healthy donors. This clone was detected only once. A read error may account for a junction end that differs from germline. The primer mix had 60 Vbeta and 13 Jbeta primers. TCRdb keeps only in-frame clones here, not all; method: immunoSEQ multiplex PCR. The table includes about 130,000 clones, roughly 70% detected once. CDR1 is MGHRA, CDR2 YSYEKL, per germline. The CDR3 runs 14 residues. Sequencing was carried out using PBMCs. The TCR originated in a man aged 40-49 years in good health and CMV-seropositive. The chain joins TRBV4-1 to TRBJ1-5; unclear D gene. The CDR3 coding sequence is TGCGCCAGCAGCAAAGACGAGGGCAATCAGCCCCAGCATTTT. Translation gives CASSKDEGNQPQHF.